The rows below give T cell receptor beta chains drawn from one sample of a study of beta chain features in type 1 diabetes. Sequencing used immunoSEQ multiplex PCR; TCRdb keeps in-frame clones, though not all of them. The table lists about 650,000 clones, roughly an eighth of them singletons. The sequencing input was naive CD4+ T cells from blood. These TCRs come from a man aged 25 to 40 with type 1 diabetes. Both conserved end residues are part of each CDR3. The order of the fields is clone size, V gene, J gene, D gene, CDR3 length, CDR3 protein, CDR3 DNA. A D gene is named only where the DNA matches it firmly. Clone size is shown for a subset of rows, as once, few, many or a class of expanded clone.

abundance: few
v_gene: TRBV7-9
j_gene: TRBJ1-2
d_gene: TRBD1
len: 15
CDR3aa: CASSLRAGGRDGYTF
CDR3nt: TGTGCCAGCAGCTTAAGGGCAGGGGGCCGTGATGGCTACACCTTC

abundance: few
v_gene: TRBV5-1
j_gene: TRBJ1-5
d_gene: TRBD1
len: 14
CDR3aa: CASSLGDRGQPQHF
CDR3nt: TGCGCCAGCAGCTTGGGGGACAGGGGGCAGCCCCAGCATTTT

abundance: few
v_gene: TRBV30
j_gene: TRBJ2-3
d_gene: .
len: 12
CDR3aa: CAWSVGQDTQYF
CDR3nt: TGTGCCTGGAGTGTAGGTCAAGATACGCAGTATTTT

abundance: few
v_gene: TRBV4-2
j_gene: TRBJ1-2
d_gene: TRBD1
len: 15
CDR3aa: CASSTRTGGDYGYTF
CDR3nt: TGTGCCAGCAGCACCCGGACAGGGGGCGACTATGGCTACACCTTC

abundance: few
v_gene: TRBV30
j_gene: TRBJ2-5
d_gene: .
len: 15
CDR3aa: CAWSGKGDGTETQYF
CDR3nt: TGTGCCTGGAGTGGAAAGGGGGACGGTACGGAGACCCAGTACTTC

abundance: many
v_gene: TRBV9
j_gene: TRBJ2-2
d_gene: .
len: 12
CDR3aa: CASSRQVGELFF
CDR3nt: TGTGCCAGCAGCCGACAGGTCGGGGAGCTGTTTTTT

abundance: few
v_gene: TRBV16
j_gene: TRBJ2-7
d_gene: TRBD2
len: 13
CDR3aa: CASSQWSGGEQYF
CDR3nt: TGTGCCAGCAGCCAATGGTCGGGGGGAGAGCAGTACTTC

abundance: few
v_gene: TRBV6-1
j_gene: TRBJ2-1
d_gene: .
len: 15
CDR3aa: CASSKERVKYNEQFF
CDR3nt: TGTGCCAGCAGTAAAGAGAGGGTAAAATACAATGAGCAGTTCTTC

abundance: few
v_gene: TRBV14
j_gene: TRBJ2-5
d_gene: .
len: 12
CDR3aa: CASSQVSETQYF
CDR3nt: TGTGCCAGCAGCCAAGTGTCCGAGACCCAGTACTTC

abundance: few
v_gene: TRBV6-5
j_gene: TRBJ1-6
d_gene: TRBD1
len: 15
CDR3aa: CASSYSGQPNSPLHF
CDR3nt: TGTGCCAGCAGTTACTCGGGACAGCCTAATTCACCCCTCCACTTT

abundance: .
v_gene: TRBV7-2
j_gene: TRBJ2-3
d_gene: .
len: 12
CDR3aa: CASSLPLSTQYF
CDR3nt: TGTGCCAGCAGCCTCCCCCTTTCTACGCAGTATTTT

abundance: few
v_gene: TRBV2
j_gene: TRBJ1-6
d_gene: .
len: 14
CDR3aa: CASIKDRHNSPLHF
CDR3nt: TGTGCCAGCATTAAGGACAGACATAATTCACCCCTCCACTTT

abundance: .
v_gene: TRBV28
j_gene: TRBJ2-7
d_gene: TRBD2
len: 14
CDR3aa: CASTRGGSPYEQYF
CDR3nt: TGTGCCAGCACCCGGGGGGGATCTCCCTACGAGCAGTACTTC

abundance: few
v_gene: TRBV2
j_gene: TRBJ1-6
d_gene: .
len: 13
CDR3aa: CASSGQLNSPLHF
CDR3nt: TGTGCCAGCAGTGGACAACTTAATTCACCCCTCCACTTT

abundance: .
v_gene: TRBV9
j_gene: TRBJ2-2
d_gene: TRBD2
len: 17
CDR3aa: CASTAGVAGANTGELFF
CDR3nt: TGTGCCAGCACCGCGGGGGTAGCGGGGGCGAACACCGGGGAGCTGTTTTTT

abundance: .
v_gene: TRBV30
j_gene: TRBJ2-3
d_gene: TRBD2
len: 14
CDR3aa: CAWGTSLNTDTQYF
CDR3nt: TGTGCCTGGGGGACTAGCCTGAACACAGATACGCAGTATTTT

abundance: few
v_gene: TRBV5-1
j_gene: TRBJ2-6
d_gene: TRBD1
len: 18
CDR3aa: CASSTGQGGLPGANVLTF
CDR3nt: TGCGCCAGCAGCACAGGACAGGGGGGCCTGCCTGGGGCCAACGTCCTGACTTTC

abundance: .
v_gene: TRBV2
j_gene: TRBJ2-3
d_gene: .
len: 10
CDR3aa: CAESPDTQYF
CDR3nt: TGTGCCGAGAGTCCCGATACGCAGTATTTT

abundance: .
v_gene: TRBV9
j_gene: TRBJ1-5
d_gene: .
len: 15
CDR3aa: CASSEEGHSNQPQHF
CDR3nt: TGTGCCAGCAGCGAGGAAGGGCATAGCAATCAGCCCCAGCATTTT

abundance: few
v_gene: TRBV30
j_gene: TRBJ2-5
d_gene: TRBD1
len: 15
CDR3aa: CAWSLTGGAGETQYF
CDR3nt: TGTGCCTGGAGTCTTACAGGGGGCGCGGGAGAGACCCAGTACTTC

abundance: .
v_gene: TRBV5-6
j_gene: TRBJ2-1
d_gene: .
len: 12
CDR3aa: CAEAKRVHEQFF
CDR3nt: TGTGCCGAAGCCAAACGGGTCCATGAGCAGTTCTTC

abundance: .
v_gene: TRBV7-2
j_gene: TRBJ1-2
d_gene: .
len: 15
CDR3aa: CASSGGTLQRYGYTF
CDR3nt: TGTGCCAGCAGCGGAGGGACCCTACAGCGCTATGGCTACACCTTC

abundance: few
v_gene: TRBV7-2
j_gene: TRBJ1-2
d_gene: .
len: 13
CDR3aa: CASSTQQGSGYTF
CDR3nt: TGTGCCAGCAGCACCCAACAGGGAAGCGGCTACACCTTC

abundance: .
v_gene: TRBV6-5
j_gene: TRBJ2-3
d_gene: .
len: 16
CDR3aa: CASSYVARPSTDTQYF
CDR3nt: TGTGCCAGCAGTTATGTGGCACGGCCTAGCACAGATACGCAGTATTTT

abundance: few
v_gene: TRBV4-1
j_gene: TRBJ1-2
d_gene: .
len: 18
CDR3aa: CASSHGVGQQATNYGYTF
CDR3nt: TGCGCCAGCAGCCACGGAGTGGGTCAGCAAGCCACTAACTATGGCTACACCTTC

abundance: few
v_gene: TRBV9
j_gene: TRBJ2-7
d_gene: .
len: 13
CDR3aa: CASSRADTYEQYF
CDR3nt: TGTGCCAGCAGCCGGGCCGACACCTACGAGCAGTACTTC

abundance: .
v_gene: TRBV4-2
j_gene: TRBJ1-2
d_gene: .
len: 15
CDR3aa: CASSQDLGGTYGYTF
CDR3nt: TGTGCCAGCAGCCAAGATCTGGGCGGCACCTATGGCTACACCTTC

abundance: few
v_gene: TRBV29-1
j_gene: TRBJ2-1
d_gene: TRBD2
len: 14
CDR3aa: CSGALAGVYNEQFF
CDR3nt: TGCAGCGGAGCACTAGCGGGGGTTTACAATGAGCAGTTCTTC

abundance: few
v_gene: TRBV7-9
j_gene: TRBJ2-1
d_gene: TRBD2
len: 16
CDR3aa: CASSLGLAGIYNEQFF
CDR3nt: TGTGCCAGCAGCTTAGGACTAGCGGGGATCTACAATGAGCAGTTCTTC